These 20 T cell receptor beta chains originate from one sample sequenced in a study of CD8 T cells in Susac syndrome. A quantity of roughly 0.5 to 1 ug RNA underwent reverse transcription using random hexamers. TCRdb reprocessed the immunoSEQ multiplex PCR reads via MiXCR and lists one record per CDR3 protein. The top ten clones hold about 0.75% of a sample with some 50,000 distinct CDR3 sequences, 95% of them seen once. Sequenced material: CD8+ T cells from PBMCs. The receptors derive from a human donor with Susac syndrome.

The chain links TRBV12-3 or TRBV12-4 to TRBJ1-5; D is undetermined. The CDR3 is 13 residues long. V was clipped by 6 bases and J by 3 bases, with 9 bases between them. In DNA, the CDR3 is TGTGCCAGCAGCGACGGCCACAATCAGCCCCAGCATTTT. Translation gives CASSDGHNQPQHF.

The J gene is TRBJ2-3, the V gene TRBV7-3; D is possibly TRBD1 or TRBD2 (5 bases each). CDR3 length: 15 amino acids. Germline V CDR1 and CDR2: SGHTA, FQGTGA. Trimming shortened V by 1 base and J by 6 bases, and 14 bases separated the two germline ends. The CDR3 region is CASSLSPSRADTQYF. In DNA form, the CDR3 reads TGTGCCAGCAGCTTAAGTCCTAGCAGGGCCGATACGCAGTATTTT.

The chain couples TRBV6-6 to TRBJ2-1; TRBD2 agrees at 12 bases. The CDR3 totals 15 residues. Trimming cost V 3 bases and J 10 bases; bases outside gene matches: 7. Germline V gene data show CDR1 as MNHNY and CDR2 as SVGAGI (reference sequence). CDR3 DNA sequence: TGTGCCAGCAGTTATCCTAGCGGGGGGGCACGGGAGCAGTTCTTC. As protein: CASSYPSGGAREQFF.

The rearrangement uses TRBV19 and TRBJ1-1; 7 bases are a match to TRBD1. Germline CDR1 is LNHDA and CDR2 is SQIVND (reference sequence). J was trimmed by 4 bases and V by 3 bases; bases with no gene match: 5. The CDR3 covers 14 residues. The CDR3 sequence is CASSIKTGATEAFF. In DNA form, the CDR3 reads TGTGCCAGTAGTATCAAAACAGGGGCCACTGAAGCTTTCTTT.

The chain recombines TRBV12-3 or TRBV12-4 with TRBJ2-5; possibly TRBD2 for D (6 bases). V lost 1 base, J lost 0 bases, and 9 bases lay in between. The CDR3 covers 15 residues. The CDR3 loop is CASSLGLVNQETQYF. CDR3 DNA: TGTGCCAGCAGTTTAGGACTAGTCAACCAAGAGACCCAGTACTTC.

V is TRBV12-3 or TRBV12-4 and J is TRBJ1-2; D is ambiguous. The CDR3 covers 17 residues. V lost 5 bases to trimming and J lost 0 bases, with 19 bases between them. The CDR3 region has the DNA TGTGCCAGCAGTGAGGCGGACGGAGTCTCCGCTAACTATGGCTACACCTTC. It specifies CASSEADGVSANYGYTF.

This clonotype is a singleton in its sample. V is TRBV6-5 and J is TRBJ2-5; a weak D match, TRBD2 (6 bases). Germline V lookup: CDR1 MNHEY, CDR2 SVGAGI. Trimming pared 2 bases from V and 1 base from J, leaving 8 bases between. CDR3 length: 14 residues. CDR3 in amino acids: CASSYVGGQETQYF. For the CDR3, the DNA is TGTGCCAGCAGTTACGTCGGGGGCCAAGAGACCCAGTACTTC.

The chain employs TRBV15 and TRBJ2-5; the D gene is possibly TRBD1 (5 bases). Germline V CDR1 and CDR2: LNHNV, YYDKDF (reference sequence). CDR3 size: 14 residues. V was pared by 3 bases and J by 2 bases, with 10 bases between. The CDR3 sequence is CATSRPRVQETQYF. In DNA form, the CDR3 reads TGTGCCACCAGCAGGCCCAGGGTACAAGAGACCCAGTACTTC. The full variable domain, with the rest looked up from reference TRBV15 and TRBJ2-5, is DAMVIQNPRYQVTQFGKPVTLSCSQTLNHNVMYWYQQKSSQAPKLLFHYYDKDFNNEADTPDNFQSRRPNTSFCFLDIRSPGLGDTAMYLCATSRPRVQETQYFGPGTRLLVL.

The genes are TRBV7-6 and TRBJ2-5; tentatively, D is TRBD1 (5 bases). Germline V gene sequence: CDR1 SGHVS, CDR2 FNYEAQ. Trimming cost V 2 bases and J 1 base, with 11 bases left between them. This CDR3 is built from 15 residues. DNA of the CDR3: TGTGCCAGCAGCTTACGGGCCAGGGTCCAAGAGACCCAGTACTTC. It translates to CASSLRARVQETQYF. Variable domain in full (rest from reference TRBV7-6 and TRBJ2-5): GAGVSQSPRYKVTKRGQDVALRCDPISGHVSLYWYRQALGQGPEFLTYFNYEAQQDKSGLPNDRFSAERPEGSISTLTIQRTEQRDSAMYRCASSLRARVQETQYFGPGTRLLVL.

The chain employs TRBV15 and TRBJ1-2; tentative D call: TRBD1 (5 bases). Germline assignment: CDR1 LNHNV and CDR2 YYDKDF (reference sequence). CDR3 length equals 11 residues. Trimming removed 8 bases from V and 8 bases from J, with 12 bases in between. The CDR3 here is CATGGGIGYTF. For the CDR3, the DNA is TGTGCCACCGGGGGGGGGATCGGCTACACCTTC.

This sequence joins TRBV11-2 and TRBJ2-1; tentatively, D is TRBD2 (5 bases). CDR1 SGHAT and CDR2 FQNNGV come from the germline V gene. This CDR3 has 10 amino acids. Trimming took off 10 bases at V and 10 bases at J, with 11 bases between the two ends. CDR3 loop: CATLAVEQFF. Written as DNA, the CDR3 is TGTGCCACCCTAGCCGTGGAGCAGTTCTTC.

The V call is TRBV4-2, the J call TRBJ2-1; D gene uncertain. CDR3 length: 11 amino acids. V lost 6 bases and J 7 bases, leaving 7 bases between the germline ends. CDR1 is LGHNA, CDR2 YNFKEQ, per germline. CDR3 protein: CASSDRNEQFF. The DNA of the CDR3 is TGTGCCAGCAGTGACCGAAATGAGCAGTTCTTC.

In nucleotides, the CDR3 is TGTGCCAGCAGTTATCCCGCAAACACAGATACGCAGTATTTT. It translates to CASSYPANTDTQYF. The chain is built from TRBV6-5 and TRBJ2-3; D remains unclear. This CDR3 contains 14 residues. Germline V gene sequence: CDR1 MNHEY, CDR2 SVGAGI. V was trimmed by 3 bases and J by 2 bases, leaving 9 bases between them.

The chain couples TRBV7-6 to TRBJ2-1, with 10 bases that match TRBD1. Losses at the gene ends were 4 bases for V and 8 bases for J; bases not matched to a gene: 8. The CDR3 runs 15 residues. CDR1 and CDR2 from the germline V gene are SGHVS and FNYEAQ. CDR3 coding DNA: TGTGCCAGCAGCTCCCGACAGGGGGCAAAACATGAGCAGTTCTTC. Amino acids: CASSSRQGAKHEQFF.

This chain links TRBV9 with TRBJ2-1; 8 nucleotides match TRBD2. Germline CDR1 reads SGDLS; CDR2 reads YYNGEE. The junction had 4 bases not matched to a gene; V was cut back by 0 bases and J by 5 bases. There are 15 residues in the CDR3. The CDR3 is CASSVGAGVHNEQFF. The CDR3 DNA reads as TGTGCCAGCAGCGTAGGAGCGGGGGTCCACAATGAGCAGTTCTTC.

The CDR3 reads CATPGGRYEQYF. Written as DNA, the CDR3 is TGTGCCACCCCGGGAGGGAGGTACGAGCAGTACTTC. This chain uses TRBV21-1 with TRBJ2-7; the D call of TRBD2 is as the table states it, not checked on the DNA. TRBV21-1 is tagged as a pseudogene. This CDR3 has 12 amino acids.

The V gene is TRBV3-1, the J gene TRBJ2-3; possibly TRBD1 for D (5 bases). The CDR3 runs 17 residues. The ends were cut back, 1 base at V and 6 bases at J, with 20 bases in the middle. Germline CDR1 is LGHDT and CDR2 is YNNKEL (reference sequence). The CDR3 sequence is CASSQGLNRFRLDTQYF. In DNA form, the CDR3 reads TGTGCCAGCAGCCAAGGGCTTAACAGGTTCCGTTTGGATACGCAGTATTTT.

V is TRBV4-1 and J is TRBJ2-3; maybe TRBD1 (6 bases). This CDR3 is 14 amino acids long. Germline loops: CDR1 MGHRA, CDR2 YSYEKL. The germline V and J ends were trimmed by 0 bases and 5 bases, with 9 bases remaining between them. CDR3 nucleotides: TGCGCCAGCAGCCAAGATCAGGGGATAGATACGCAGTATTTT. This sequence encodes CASSQDQGIDTQYF.

This clonotype was seen a single time. The J gene is TRBJ1-5, the V gene TRBV4-1; D ambiguous. The CDR3 consists of 13 residues. The germline V gene has CDR1 MGHRA and CDR2 YSYEKL. V was cut by 1 base and J by 8 bases, with 9 bases left in between. The CDR3 spells CASSQAVSEPQHF. The CDR3 region has the DNA TGCGCCAGCAGCCAAGCCGTCTCAGAGCCCCAGCATTTT.

V and J are TRBV20-1 and TRBJ2-5, with 11 bases lining up with TRBD2. There are 15 residues in the CDR3. The germline V gene encodes CDR1 DFQATT and CDR2 SNEGSKA (reference sequence). J lost 5 bases, V lost 5 bases, and 10 bases had no gene match. The CDR3 reads CSAFPTSGDGETQYF. As DNA, the CDR3 is TGCAGTGCTTTCCCGACTAGCGGGGACGGGGAGACCCAGTACTTC.